This T cell receptor (beta chain) is from a study of blood T cell repertoires in COVID-19. Turning to the study itself: The samples span acute and convalescent COVID-19 from the United States, Italy and Spain. The analysed material was cDNA or gDNA that came from T cells, B-cell-depleted T cells, or PBMCs.

Per the study methods: Estimation of nucleated cell counts relied on the amplification of reference gene primers. Libraries were prepared by immunoSEQ multiplex PCR; TCRdb keeps only in-frame clonotypes and omits some of them. The DNA was the basis for D and trimming; V, J and clone size are from that table. The sample has over 400,000 clones, 75% to 90% seen once. V lost 2 bases, J lost 2 bases, and 3 bases stayed unmatched. Germline assignment: CDR1 MNHEY and CDR2 SVGEGT. The CDR3 sequence is 15 residues long. V usage is TRBV6-2 or TRBV6-3 and J usage is TRBJ1-1; 9 nucleotides line up with TRBD1. Sequencing was performed on peripheral blood. This receptor was obtained from a human donor in a cohort sampled during active COVID-19. As DNA, the CDR3 is TGTGCCAGCAGTTACAAGGGACAGGGAAACACTGAAGCTTTCTTT. Protein sequence: CASSYKGQGNTEAFF.